The 12 T cell receptor beta chains in this list originate from one sample, sequenced in a study of regulatory T cells in long-lasting Graves disease (dated by TCRdb to 2020 to 2023). The method was multiplex PCR. The sequencer listed for this sample is Illumina HiSeq 4000. To build TCR beta libraries, CDR3 regions were amplified by Arm-PCR using iRepertoire HTBI primers. The raw public reads went through TCRdb reprocessing: fastp at Q25, MiXCR clone calling, in-frame beta chains kept. Rows with a matching CDR3 protein are joined into one entry that keeps the most common DNA and genes. Present in this sample are 390,000 or so distinct CDR3 sequences, around 23% of which were seen just once. The ten top clones hold approximately 30% of the sample. This sample's time point label indicates: persistent/refractory GD, antithyroid drugs over 5 years with positive TRAb. RNA was extracted from PBMCs in TRIzol for both TCR sequencing and RNA sequencing.

Source: peripheral blood mononuclear cells (PBMCs), taken when the disease was refractory, from a patient treated with antithyroid drugs. All receptors come from a woman aged 40 to 50 with Graves disease. Donor details come from another sample of the same person, matched by shared clones.

The chain couples TRBV4-1 to TRBJ2-7; a possible D gene is TRBD2 (6 bases). Trimming took off 3 bases at V and 1 base at J, with 10 bases between the two ends. The CDR3 is 14 amino acids. In germline, CDR1 is MGHRA, CDR2 YSYEKL. CDR3 protein: CASSQTSNSYEQYF. Here the CDR3 DNA reads TGCGCCAGCAGCCAGACTAGTAATTCCTACGAGCAGTACTTC.

In its sample, this clonotype was seen many times. The genes are TRBV12-3 or TRBV12-4 and TRBJ2-5, with 8 bases that match TRBD2. This CDR3 has 14 residues. The trim removed 6 bases at V and 4 bases at J, leaving 7 bases unmatched. CDR3 residues: CASSASGGRETQYF. The DNA for the CDR3 is TGTGCCAGCAGCGCCAGCGGGGGAAGAGAGACCCAGTACTTC.

This clonotype has at least ten counts. The chain is built from TRBV12-3 or TRBV12-4 and TRBJ1-1; 9 nucleotides match TRBD1. This CDR3 has 15 residues. V shed 3 bases and J 2 bases; nucleotides not matched to a gene: 4. Written as DNA, the CDR3 is TGTGCCAGCAGTTTCGGGGACAGGGTAAACACTGAAGCTTTCTTT. Protein product: CASSFGDRVNTEAFF.

The gene calls are TRBV29-1 and TRBJ1-2; maybe TRBD1 (6 bases). This CDR3 comprises 15 residues. The ends were cut back, 5 bases at V and 8 bases at J, with 24 bases in the middle. Germline V CDR1 and CDR2: SQVTM, ANQGSEA. The CDR3, as DNA: TGCAGCGTTACCCCAGACGGGGACATCCCATCGGGCTACACCTTC. It specifies CSVTPDGDIPSGYTF.

A word on this clonotype: A much larger clonotype is one base distant, so this may be a read error. The rearrangement uses TRBV6-9 and TRBJ1-2; D is uncertain. The CDR3 sequence is 13 residues long. Looked up from germline, CDR1 is MNHGY and CDR2 is SVAAGI. This CDR3 is CASSYSPDYGCTF. The CDR3 nucleotides are TGTGCCAGCAGTTACTCCCCCGACTATGGCTGCACCTTC.

At least ten counts were recorded for this clonotype. The chain joins TRBV7-9 to TRBJ2-7; unclear D gene. CDR1 and CDR2 from the germline V gene are SEHNR and FQNEAQ (reference sequence). The ends were cut back, 5 bases at V and 3 bases at J, with 11 bases in the middle. This CDR3 region has 13 residues. The CDR3 here is CASSPKAIYEQYF. The CDR3 DNA reads as TGTGCCAGCAGCCCTAAGGCCATCTACGAGCAGTACTTC.

This clonotype has at least ten counts. V is TRBV28 and J is TRBJ1-5, with a weak D call TRBD1 (5 bases). V was shortened by 7 bases and J by 5 bases, with 12 bases between the two germline ends. The germline V gene has CDR1 MDHEN and CDR2 SYDVKM. The CDR3 totals 13 residues. The CDR3: CASTTDSYQPQHF. CDR3 bases: TGTGCCAGCACCACCGACAGTTATCAGCCCCAGCATTTT.

This clonotype was found many times. V gene TRBV28 combines with J gene TRBJ2-3, with 11 bases matching TRBD2. The CDR3 is made up of 17 amino acids. Germline trimming cut 4 bases from V and 3 bases from J; bases unmatched to any gene: 9. Germline V lookup: CDR1 MDHEN, CDR2 SYDVKM. The CDR3 is CASSSHVAGGPTDTQYF. The CDR3 nucleotides are TGTGCCAGCAGTTCTCACGTAGCGGGAGGGCCTACAGATACGCAGTATTTT.

This clonotype is medium-sized. The CDR3 DNA follows: TGTGCCACCGGGACAGAGGGGTCTGGGGCCAACGTCCTGACTTTC. Residues: CATGTEGSGANVLTF. V is TRBV19 and J is TRBJ2-6; 7 bases line up with TRBD1. CDR3 length: 15 amino acids. V was pared by 10 bases and J by 1 base, with 7 bases of the junction left unmatched. Germline V CDR1 and CDR2: LNHDA, SQIVND (reference sequence).

The chain combines TRBV6-1 with TRBJ1-5; possibly TRBD1 for D (6 bases). V lost 6 bases and J lost 7, with 16 bases in between. The CDR3 contains 14 residues. Germline V gene sequence: CDR1 MNHNS, CDR2 SASEGT. CDR3 sequence (DNA): TGTGCCAGCAGCGTACAGGGAGGAGGACAGCCCCAGCATTTT. Translation gives CASSVQGGGQPQHF.

The V call is TRBV5-1, the J call TRBJ2-5; 10 nucleotides agree with TRBD2. CDR3 length: 14 amino acids. The V gene's germline CDR1 is SGHRS and CDR2 YFSETQ. V lost 6 bases to trimming and J lost 5 bases; unmatched junction nucleotides: 7. The CDR3 spells CASMASGSKETQYF. As DNA, the CDR3 is TGCGCCAGCATGGCTAGCGGGAGTAAGGAGACCCAGTACTTC.

A few counts support this clonotype. The chain is built from TRBV18 and TRBJ1-1, with 9 bases lining up with TRBD1. The CDR3 is 15 residues long. The J segment lost 0 bases and the V segment lost 6 bases, leaving 5 bases of the junction unmatched. Germline lookup yields CDR1 KGHSH and CDR2 LQKENI. The CDR3 nucleotides read TGTGCCAGCTCCCCGGGACAGGGAATGAACACTGAAGCTTTCTTT. It translates to CASSPGQGMNTEAFF.